Described below is a single T cell receptor beta chain sequence and its context. Its antigen remains unidentified. CDR3 size: 13 residues. Germline V gives CDR1 MNHNY, CDR2 SVGAGI (reference sequence). Trimming left V 8 bases short and J 0 bases short, with 9 bases between. The sample originates from a study of T-cell memory formation after mild COVID-19. Across the whole study: TCR clusters mostly belonged to single donors. Study-level findings and limits: Day 15 to 85 contractors were CD4/CD8 balanced; later expanders leaned CD4+. CD4+ contracting clones were found mainly in CM and EM, and CD8+ ones in EMRA.

Sample barcodes and UMIs were carried by the TCR alpha and TCR beta cDNA libraries that 5'RACE generated with constant-segment primers. TCRdb reprocessed the 5' RACE reads with MiXCR, giving one entry per CDR3 protein. This table has hundreds of thousands of distinct CDR3 sequences, roughly 21% appearing once. The sample comprised PBMCs or a T cell subset sorted from them (not recorded which). V gene TRBV6-6 combines with J gene TRBJ2-3; either TRBD1 or TRBD2 may supply D (5 bases each). This clonotype originated in a man aged 18 to 35 who had mild COVID-19 (a few samples of this study predate the infection). Cell type and time point are not known. CDR3 in DNA: TGTGCCAGCGTGGGACCGAGCACAGATACGCAGTATTTT. Translated, it gives CASVGPSTDTQYF.